This T cell receptor (beta chain) derives from a study of T cell clonotyping in hematopoietic cell transplantation. Recipients were bled about 28 days pretransplant and at posttransplant days 30, 100, 180. Overall study results and limits: At the given depth, recipient repertoires were over 95% de novo clonotypes.

This clone was seen a few times. What it binds is not known. The CDR3 is 16 amino acids. Germline CDR1 and CDR2: SNHLY and FYNNEI. Germline trimming cut 6 bases from V and 0 bases from J; bases unmatched to any gene: 8. Generated by immunoSEQ multiplex PCR, the TCRdb table keeps only in-frame clones and is missing some. The sample consists of approximately 11,000 clones, around 86% of them appearing once. This sequence was found in a male patient aged 60-70 years who had an allogeneic stem cell transplant from an unrelated donor, so the T cells may come from the graft donor. Some clones in this sample may be carry-over from other donors' samples. The sequences come from PBMCs, collected 180 days after allogeneic stem cell transplant. The chain has TRBV2 and TRBJ2-3; 8 positions agree with TRBD1. CDR3 sequence: CASRADRATSTDTQYF. CDR3 sequence (DNA): TGTGCCAGCAGGGCGGACAGGGCAACTAGCACAGATACGCAGTATTTT.